This TCR beta chain was sequenced for a study of T cells in localized non-small cell lung cancer. CDR1 is KGHSH, CDR2 LQKENI, per germline. Trimming left V 3 bases short and J 4 bases short, with 9 bases between. The CDR3 is 13 amino acids. Sequencing was performed with immunoSEQ multiplex PCR; in TCRdb, only in-frame clones are kept and a portion is missing. Of tens of thousands of clones listed, approximately 83% are singletons. The sequence came from a man aged 35 to 70 with stage III lung adenocarcinoma. The chain links TRBV18 to TRBJ1-1; D is unresolved. The source material was peripheral blood mononuclear cells, sampled before any cancer treatment. CDR3 region: CASSPSVGTEAFF. The CDR3 region has the DNA TGTGCCAGCTCACCCTCCGTGGGCACTGAAGCTTTCTTT.